This TCR beta chain derives from a study of blood T cells in healthy people across ages. A J-beta primer mix and a sample-barcoded 5' primer were used in a second PCR of about 7 to 11 cycles. Each CDR3 protein is one row after TCRdb ran MiXCR on the 5' RACE reads. This table has about 1.5 million distinct CDR3 sequences, 35% to 45% appearing once. V lost 5 bases and J lost 6, with 16 bases in between. The CDR3 has 14 amino acids. The germline V gene has CDR1 SGHTA and CDR2 FQGNSA. Findings of the study overall: Unsorted PBMC input precluded a conclusive naive versus antigen-experienced comparison. The study found more naive CD4+ cells and higher diversity in long-lived than aged donors.

With regard to this clonotype: Its antigen is unknown.

This sequence joins TRBV7-2 and TRBJ1-1; D perhaps matches TRBD1 (5 bases). The sequenced material came from blood. The clonotype was recovered from a woman between 18 and 29 years old in good health. This CDR3 is CASSPTDRRPEAFF. The CDR3 nucleotides read TGTGCCAGCAGCCCGACAGACAGACGACCTGAAGCTTTCTTT.